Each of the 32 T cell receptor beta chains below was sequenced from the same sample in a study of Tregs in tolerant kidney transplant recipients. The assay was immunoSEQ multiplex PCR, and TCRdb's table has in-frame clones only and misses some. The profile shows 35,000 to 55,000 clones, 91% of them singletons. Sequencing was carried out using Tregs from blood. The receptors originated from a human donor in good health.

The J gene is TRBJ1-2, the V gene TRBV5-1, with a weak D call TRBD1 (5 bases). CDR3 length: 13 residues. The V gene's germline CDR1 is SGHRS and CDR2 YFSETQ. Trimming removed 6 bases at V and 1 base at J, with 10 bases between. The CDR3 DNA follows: TGCGCCAGCACCCAGGGTGGTAACTATGGCTACACCTTC. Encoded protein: CASTQGGNYGYTF.

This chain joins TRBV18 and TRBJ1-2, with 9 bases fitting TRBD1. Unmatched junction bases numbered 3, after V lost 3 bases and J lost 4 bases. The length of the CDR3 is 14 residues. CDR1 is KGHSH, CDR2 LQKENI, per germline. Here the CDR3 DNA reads TGTGCCAGCTCACCGCCGGGACAGGGCTATGGCTACACCTTC. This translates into CASSPPGQGYGYTF. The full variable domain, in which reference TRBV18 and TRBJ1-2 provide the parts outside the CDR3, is NAGVMQNPRHLVRRRGQEARLRCSPMKGHSHVYWYRQLPEEGLKFMVYLQKENIIDESGMPKERFSAEFPKEGPSILRIQQVVRGDSAAYFCASSPPGQGYGYTFGSGTRLTVV.

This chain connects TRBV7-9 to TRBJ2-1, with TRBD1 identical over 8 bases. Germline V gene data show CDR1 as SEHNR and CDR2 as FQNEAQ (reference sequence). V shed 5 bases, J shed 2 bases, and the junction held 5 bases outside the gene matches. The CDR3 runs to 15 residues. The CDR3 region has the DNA TGTGCCAGCAGCCCTCGGACAGGGCCCTACAATGAGCAGTTCTTC. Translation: CASSPRTGPYNEQFF. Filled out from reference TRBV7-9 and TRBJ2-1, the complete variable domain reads DTGVSQNPRHKITKRGQNVTFRCDPISEHNRLYWYRQTLGQGPEFLTYFQNEAQLEKSRLLSDRFSAERPKGSFSTLEIQRTEQGDSAMYLCASSPRTGPYNEQFFGPGTRLTVL.

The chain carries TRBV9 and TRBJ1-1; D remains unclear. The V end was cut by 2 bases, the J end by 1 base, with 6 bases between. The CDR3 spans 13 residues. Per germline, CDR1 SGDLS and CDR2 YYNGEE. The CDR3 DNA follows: TGTGCCAGCAGCGTGGTACAGAACACTGAAGCTTTCTTT. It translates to CASSVVQNTEAFF.

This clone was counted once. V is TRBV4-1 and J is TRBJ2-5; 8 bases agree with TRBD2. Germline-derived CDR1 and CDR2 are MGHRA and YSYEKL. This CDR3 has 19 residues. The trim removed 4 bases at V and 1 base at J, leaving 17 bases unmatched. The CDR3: CASSPPTGAGVCIQETQYF. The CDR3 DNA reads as TGCGCCAGCAGCCCCCCCACGGGAGCGGGAGTCTGCATCCAAGAGACCCAGTACTTC.

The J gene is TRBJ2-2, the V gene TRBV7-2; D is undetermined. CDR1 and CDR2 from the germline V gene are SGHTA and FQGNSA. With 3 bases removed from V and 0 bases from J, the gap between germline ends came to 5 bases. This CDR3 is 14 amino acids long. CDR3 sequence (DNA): TGTGCCAGCAGCTTTAGTTCGAACACCGGGGAGCTGTTTTTT. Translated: CASSFSSNTGELFF. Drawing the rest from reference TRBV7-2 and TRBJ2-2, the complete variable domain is GAGVSQSPSNKVTEKGKDVELRCDPISGHTALYWYRQSLGQGLEFLIYFQGNSAPDKSGLPSDRFSAERTGGSVSTLTIQRTQQEDSAVYLCASSFSSNTGELFFGEGSRLTVL.

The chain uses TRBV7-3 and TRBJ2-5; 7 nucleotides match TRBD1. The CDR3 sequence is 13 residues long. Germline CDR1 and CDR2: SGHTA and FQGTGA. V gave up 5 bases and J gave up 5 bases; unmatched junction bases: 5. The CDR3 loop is CASSPGTVETQYF. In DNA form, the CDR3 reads TGTGCCAGCAGCCCCGGGACAGTGGAGACCCAGTACTTC.

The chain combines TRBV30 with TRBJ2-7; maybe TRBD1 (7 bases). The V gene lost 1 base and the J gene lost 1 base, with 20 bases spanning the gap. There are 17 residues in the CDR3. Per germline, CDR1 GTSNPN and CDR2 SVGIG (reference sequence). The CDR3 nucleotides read TGTGCCTGGAGTGGATTCGGCGGGACAGACAAATCCTACGAGCAGTACTTC. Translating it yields CAWSGFGGTDKSYEQYF.

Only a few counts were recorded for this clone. DNA for the CDR3: TGTGCCATCAGTCGAGGTGGGGACCGCGAAAAACTGTTTTTT. Protein product: CAISRGGDREKLFF. The chain combines TRBV10-3 with TRBJ1-4, with D possibly matching TRBD1 (5 bases). The CDR3 sequence is 14 residues long. The ends were cut back, 5 bases at V and 8 bases at J, with 15 bases in the middle. Looked up from germline, CDR1 is ENHRY and CDR2 is SYGVKD.

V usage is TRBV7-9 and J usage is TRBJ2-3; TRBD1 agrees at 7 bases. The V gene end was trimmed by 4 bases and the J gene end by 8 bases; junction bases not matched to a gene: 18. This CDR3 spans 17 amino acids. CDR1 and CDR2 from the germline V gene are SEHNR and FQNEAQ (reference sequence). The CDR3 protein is CASSSAVGTAWPGTQYF. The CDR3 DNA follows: TGTGCCAGCAGCTCCGCCGTAGGGACAGCTTGGCCTGGTACGCAGTATTTT.

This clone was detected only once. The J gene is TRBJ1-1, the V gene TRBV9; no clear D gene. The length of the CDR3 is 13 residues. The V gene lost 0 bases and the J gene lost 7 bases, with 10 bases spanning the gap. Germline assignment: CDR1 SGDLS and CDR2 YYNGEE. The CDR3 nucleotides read TGTGCCAGCAGCGTAGAGGTTCTCGGTGAAGCTTTCTTT. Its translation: CASSVEVLGEAFF. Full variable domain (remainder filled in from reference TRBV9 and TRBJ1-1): DSGVTQTPKHLITATGQRVTLRCSPRSGDLSVYWYQQSLDQGLQFLIQYYNGEERAKGNILERFSAQQFPDLHSELNLSSLELGDSALYFCASSVEVLGEAFFGQGTRLTVV.

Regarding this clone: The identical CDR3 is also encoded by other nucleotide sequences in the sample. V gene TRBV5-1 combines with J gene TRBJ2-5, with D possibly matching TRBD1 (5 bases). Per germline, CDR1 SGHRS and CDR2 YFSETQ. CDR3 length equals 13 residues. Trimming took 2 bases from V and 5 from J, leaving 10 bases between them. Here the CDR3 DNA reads TGCGCCAGCAGCTTTTCACCAGGGGAGACCCAGTACTTC. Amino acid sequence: CASSFSPGETQYF. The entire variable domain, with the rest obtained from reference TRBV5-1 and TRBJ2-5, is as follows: KAGVTQTPRYLIKTRGQQVTLSCSPISGHRSVSWYQQTPGQGLQFLFEYFSETQRNKGNFPGRFSGRQFSNSRSEMNVSTLELGDSALYLCASSFSPGETQYFGPGTRLLVL.

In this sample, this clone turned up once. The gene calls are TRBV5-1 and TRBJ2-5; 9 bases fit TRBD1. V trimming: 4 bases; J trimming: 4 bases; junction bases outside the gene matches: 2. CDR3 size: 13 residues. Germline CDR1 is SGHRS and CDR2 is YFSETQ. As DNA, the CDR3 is TGCGCCAGCAGCCGACAGGGGGTAGAGACCCAGTACTTC. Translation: CASSRQGVETQYF. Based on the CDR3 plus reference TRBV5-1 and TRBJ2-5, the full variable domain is KAGVTQTPRYLIKTRGQQVTLSCSPISGHRSVSWYQQTPGQGLQFLFEYFSETQRNKGNFPGRFSGRQFSNSRSEMNVSTLELGDSALYLCASSRQGVETQYFGPGTRLLVL.

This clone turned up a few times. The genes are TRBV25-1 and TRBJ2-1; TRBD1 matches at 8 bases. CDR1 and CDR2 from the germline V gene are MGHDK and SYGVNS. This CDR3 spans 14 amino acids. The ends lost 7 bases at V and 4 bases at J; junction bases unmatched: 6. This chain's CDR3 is CASKGQGGYNEQFF. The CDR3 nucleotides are TGTGCCAGCAAAGGACAGGGTGGGTACAATGAGCAGTTCTTC.

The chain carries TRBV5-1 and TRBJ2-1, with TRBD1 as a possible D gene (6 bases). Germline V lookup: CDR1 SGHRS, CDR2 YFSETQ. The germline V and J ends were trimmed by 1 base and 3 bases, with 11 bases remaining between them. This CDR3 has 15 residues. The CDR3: CASSLLPGDYNEQFF. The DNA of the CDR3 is TGCGCCAGCAGCTTGTTGCCAGGGGACTACAATGAGCAGTTCTTC.

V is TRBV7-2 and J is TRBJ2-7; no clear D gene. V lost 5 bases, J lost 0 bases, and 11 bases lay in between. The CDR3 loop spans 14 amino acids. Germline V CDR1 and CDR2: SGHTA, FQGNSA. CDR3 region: CASSDDWSSYEQYF. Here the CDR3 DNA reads TGTGCCAGCAGCGATGACTGGAGCTCCTACGAGCAGTACTTC.

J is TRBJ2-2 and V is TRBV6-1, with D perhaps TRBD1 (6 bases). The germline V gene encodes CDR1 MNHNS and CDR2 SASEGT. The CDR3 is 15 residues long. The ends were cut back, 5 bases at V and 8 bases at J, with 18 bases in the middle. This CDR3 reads CASSLQGPGRGELFF. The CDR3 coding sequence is TGTGCCAGCAGTCTACAGGGCCCTGGCCGAGGGGAGCTGTTTTTT.

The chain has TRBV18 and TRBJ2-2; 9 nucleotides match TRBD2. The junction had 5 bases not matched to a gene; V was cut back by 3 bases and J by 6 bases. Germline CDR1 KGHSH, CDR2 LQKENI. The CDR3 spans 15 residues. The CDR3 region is CASSPKAGGSGELFF. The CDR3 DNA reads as TGTGCCAGCTCACCGAAAGCGGGAGGCTCCGGGGAGCTGTTTTTT.

The CDR3, as DNA: TGCAGCTCGAGACAGGGGGCGCGGGGCTACACCTTC. Translation gives CSSRQGARGYTF. The chain carries TRBV29-1 and TRBJ1-2, with 10 bases lining up with TRBD1. Losses at the gene ends were 8 bases for V and 8 bases for J; bases not matched to a gene: 8. The CDR3 contains 12 residues. Germline V gene lookup returns CDR1 SQVTM and CDR2 ANQGSEA.

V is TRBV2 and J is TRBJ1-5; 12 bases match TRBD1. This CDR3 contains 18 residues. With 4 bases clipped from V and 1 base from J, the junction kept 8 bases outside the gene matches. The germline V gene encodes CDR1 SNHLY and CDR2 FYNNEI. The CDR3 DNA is TGTGCCAGCAGTGTACCGGGACAGGGGGCTTGGAGCAATCAGCCCCAGCATTTT. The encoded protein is CASSVPGQGAWSNQPQHF. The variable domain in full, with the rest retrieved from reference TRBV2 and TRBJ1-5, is EPEVTQTPSHQVTQMGQEVILRCVPISNHLYFYWYRQILGQKVEFLVSFYNNEISEKSEIFDDQFSVERPDGSNFTLKIRSTKLEDSAMYFCASSVPGQGAWSNQPQHFGDGTRLSIL.

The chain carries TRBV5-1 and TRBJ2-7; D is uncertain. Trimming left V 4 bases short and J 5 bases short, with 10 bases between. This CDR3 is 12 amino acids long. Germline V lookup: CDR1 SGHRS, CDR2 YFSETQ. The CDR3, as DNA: TGCGCCAGCAGCCCGAGTGTCGACGAGCAGTACTTC. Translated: CASSPSVDEQYF.

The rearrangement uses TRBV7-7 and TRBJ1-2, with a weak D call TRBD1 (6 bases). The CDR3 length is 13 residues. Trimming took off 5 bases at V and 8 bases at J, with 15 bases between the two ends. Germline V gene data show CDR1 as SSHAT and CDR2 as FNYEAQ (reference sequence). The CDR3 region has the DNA TGTGCCAGCAGCCTAAGGACAGAGGGGGGCTACACCTTC. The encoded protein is CASSLRTEGGYTF.

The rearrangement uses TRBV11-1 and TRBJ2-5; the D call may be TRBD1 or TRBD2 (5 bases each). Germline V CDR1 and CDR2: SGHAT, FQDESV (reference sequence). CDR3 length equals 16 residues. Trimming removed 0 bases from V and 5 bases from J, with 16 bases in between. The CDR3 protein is CASSLAHPGLGETQYF. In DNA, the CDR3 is TGTGCCAGCAGCTTAGCCCACCCGGGGCTAGGGGAGACCCAGTACTTC.

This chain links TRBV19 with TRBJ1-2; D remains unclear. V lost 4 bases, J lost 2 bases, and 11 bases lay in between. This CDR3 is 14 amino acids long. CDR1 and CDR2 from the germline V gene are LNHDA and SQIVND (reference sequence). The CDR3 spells CASSTSIRNYGYTF. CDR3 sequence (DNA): TGTGCCAGTAGTACCTCGATAAGGAACTATGGCTACACCTTC.

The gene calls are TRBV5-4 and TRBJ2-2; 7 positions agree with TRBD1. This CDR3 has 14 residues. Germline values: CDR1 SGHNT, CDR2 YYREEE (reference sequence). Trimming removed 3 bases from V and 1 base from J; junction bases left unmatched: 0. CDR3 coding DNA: TGTGCCAGCAGCTGGACAGGGAACACCGGGGAGCTGTTTTTT. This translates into CASSWTGNTGELFF.

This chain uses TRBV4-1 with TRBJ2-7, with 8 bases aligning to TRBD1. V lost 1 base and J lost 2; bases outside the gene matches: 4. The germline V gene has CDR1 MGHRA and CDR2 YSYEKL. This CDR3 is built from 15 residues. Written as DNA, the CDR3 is TGCGCCAGCAGCCAAGTCGGGACAGGACCCTACGAGCAGTACTTC. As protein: CASSQVGTGPYEQYF.

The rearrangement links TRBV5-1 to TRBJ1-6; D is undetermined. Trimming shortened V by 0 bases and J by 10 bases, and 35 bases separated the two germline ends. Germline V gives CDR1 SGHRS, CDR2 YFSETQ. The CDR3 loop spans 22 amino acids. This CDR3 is CASSLGFGAGYREFGLNSPLHF. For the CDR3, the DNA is TGCGCCAGCAGCTTGGGATTCGGCGCGGGGTATAGGGAATTTGGACTTAACTCACCCCTCCACTTT.

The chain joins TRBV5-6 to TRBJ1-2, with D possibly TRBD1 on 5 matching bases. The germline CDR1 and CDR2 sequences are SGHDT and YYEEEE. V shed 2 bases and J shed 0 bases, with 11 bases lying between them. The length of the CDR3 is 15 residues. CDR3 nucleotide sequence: TGTGCCAGCAGCTTTCCAGGGAACACTAACTATGGCTACACCTTC. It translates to CASSFPGNTNYGYTF.

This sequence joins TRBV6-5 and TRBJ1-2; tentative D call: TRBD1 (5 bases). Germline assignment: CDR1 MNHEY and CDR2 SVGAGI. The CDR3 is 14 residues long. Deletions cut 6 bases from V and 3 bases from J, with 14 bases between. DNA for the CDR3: TGTGCCAGCAGCAAGTCTGGGGGAGACTATGGCTACACCTTC. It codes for CASSKSGGDYGYTF.

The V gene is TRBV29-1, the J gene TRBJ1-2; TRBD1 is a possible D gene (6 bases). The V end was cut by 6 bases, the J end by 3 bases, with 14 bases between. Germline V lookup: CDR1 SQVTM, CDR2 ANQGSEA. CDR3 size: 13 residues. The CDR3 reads CSVLEGQHYGYTF. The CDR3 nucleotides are TGCAGCGTGCTTGAGGGACAACACTATGGCTACACCTTC. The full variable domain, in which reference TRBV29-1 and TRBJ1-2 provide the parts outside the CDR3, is SAVISQKPSRDICQRGTSLTIQCQVDSQVTMMFWYRQQPGQSLTLIATANQGSEATYESGFVIDKFPISRPNLTFSTLTVSNMSPEDSSIYLCSVLEGQHYGYTFGSGTRLTVV.

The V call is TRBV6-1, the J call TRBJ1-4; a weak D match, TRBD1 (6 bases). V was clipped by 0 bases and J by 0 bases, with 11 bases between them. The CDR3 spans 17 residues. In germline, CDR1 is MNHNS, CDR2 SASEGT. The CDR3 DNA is TGTGCCAGCAGTGAAGCTCCTCCAGGGGCAACTAATGAAAAACTGTTTTTT. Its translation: CASSEAPPGATNEKLFF.

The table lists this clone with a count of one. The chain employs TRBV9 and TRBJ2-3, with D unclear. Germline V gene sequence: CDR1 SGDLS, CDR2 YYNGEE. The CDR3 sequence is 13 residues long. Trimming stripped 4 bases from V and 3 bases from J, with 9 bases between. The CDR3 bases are TGTGCCAGCAGCTCTTCTGGGACAGATACGCAGTATTTT. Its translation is CASSSSGTDTQYF. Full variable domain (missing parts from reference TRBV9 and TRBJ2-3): DSGVTQTPKHLITATGQRVTLRCSPRSGDLSVYWYQQSLDQGLQFLIQYYNGEERAKGNILERFSAQQFPDLHSELNLSSLELGDSALYFCASSSSGTDTQYFGPGTRLTVL.